This paragraph reports one TCR beta chain. Its specificity is not known. Germline CDR1 reads SQVTM; CDR2 reads ANQGSEA. The CDR3 has 15 amino acids. The ends lost 3 bases at V and 0 bases at J; junction bases unmatched: 6. Both 60 Vbeta primers and 13 Jbeta primers went into the PCR. Produced via immunoSEQ multiplex PCR; TCRdb's table is partial and in-frame only. Found here are 69,000 or so clones, 70% to 80% of them singletons; the top ten hold over 2.5%. This specimen comes from a study of cytomegalovirus exposure and HLA in healthy donors. Overall study findings and caveats: An ancestry cluster, one associated with Asian ancestry, reportedly showed fewer N-insertions than the approximately 670-donor mean in a later analysis. CMV serostatus was the sole immune exposure information available. The investigators catalogued 150 to 200 TCR beta chains as cytomegalovirus-associated. V- and J-gene trimming in TCR beta was tied to a missense DCLRE1C variant by an analysis performed later.

This chain links TRBV29-1 with TRBJ1-1; TRBD1 agrees at 8 bases. The receptor's source is a man between 18 and 35 years old in good health and CMV-seronegative. The material sequenced was PBMCs. CDR3 coding DNA: TGCAGCGTTGACAGGGGGCAGGGCATGAACACTGAAGCTTTCTTT. This translates into CSVDRGQGMNTEAFF. Supplemented by reference TRBV29-1 and TRBJ1-1, the full variable domain reads SAVISQKPSRDICQRGTSLTIQCQVDSQVTMMFWYRQQPGQSLTLIATANQGSEATYESGFVIDKFPISRPNLTFSTLTVSNMSPEDSSIYLCSVDRGQGMNTEAFFGQGTRLTVV.